The T cell receptor beta chain described here comes from a study of neurological immune-mediated disorders. Study details: Of the 35 or so patients with multiple sclerosis, about 31 had relapsing-remitting MS, whereas the remaining 3 had secondary progressive MS. Regarding the study as a whole: The most TCR clonal expansion was seen in HTLV-1-associated myelopathy, whereas the least was seen in multiple sclerosis, below the level in healthy controls.

Regarding this clonotype: Its antigen is unidentified.

5'RACE generated cDNA with 10-nucleotide random UMIs. TCRdb re-derived calls from the 5' RACE reads in MiXCR, one entry per CDR3 protein. The sample lists roughly 74,000 distinct CDR3 sequences; 4% to 6% were seen once. It was from 2 million PBMCs stored at -80 C that the unsorted libraries were obtained. The sequenced material came from PBMCs. The clonotype was recovered from a man between 18 and 35 years old with multiple sclerosis.

CDR3 in DNA: TGTGCCAGCATTCCAGGGACTAGCTTCTCCCCAGATACGCAGTATTTT. The encoded protein is CASIPGTSFSPDTQYF. This chain uses TRBV12-3 or TRBV12-4 with TRBJ2-3, with 9 bases matching TRBD2. The CDR3 consists of 16 residues. V lost 7 bases, J lost 4 bases, and 12 bases stayed unmatched.